This TCR beta chain stems from a study of OX40 agonist ivuxolimab in advanced cancers. Patients with autoimmune history or systemic immunosuppression were excluded. Germline V gene lookup returns CDR1 SGHDT and CDR2 YYEEEE. The CDR3 runs 18 residues. The V end lost 1 base, the J end lost 0 bases, and 17 bases lay between the germline ends. This clone was recorded only once. Its antigen is still unknown. Repertoires were generated with immunoSEQ multiplex PCR, while TCRdb's copy carries only in-frame clones and drops some. Seen here are over 40,000 clones, around 88% observed once, and the top ten hold around a quarter. Study findings and constraints: Expanded peripheral T-cell antigen specificity went undetermined. Expanded clones tended on average to be more numerous among CD8+ T cells than CD4+. Clonal expansion by week 6 occurred in CD4+ and CD8+ blood T cells (at 0.1 to 3.0 mg/kg).

The TCR sequence derives from an adult with an advanced solid tumor such as melanoma, head and neck, liver or kidney cancer. This rearrangement joins TRBV5-6 to TRBJ2-4, with D perhaps TRBD2 (6 bases). Here the sequenced sample was CD4+ or CD8+ T cells sorted from blood, taken in a trial of the OX40 agonist ivuxolimab. CDR3 bases: TGTGCCAGCAGCTTGAGAAGGGGAGCGGGCTTAGCCAAAAACATTCAGTACTTC. This translates into CASSLRRGAGLAKNIQYF.